This TCR beta chain was sequenced for a study of T cell responses to AZD1222 COVID-19 vaccine. Whole-study results and caveats: Reportedly, nearly half the spike-specific TCRs target unmutated variant regions.

Details on this clone: Its antigen is currently unknown.

V shed 6 bases, J shed 5 bases, and the junction held 7 bases outside the gene matches. Germline lookup yields CDR1 MNHEY and CDR2 SVGAGI. The CDR3 totals 13 residues. Method: immunoSEQ multiplex PCR; TCRdb's copy keeps in-frame clones and lacks some. The sample has 100,000 or so clones; approximately 92% are singletons. The specimen comprised peripheral blood, sampled 28 days after the second AZD1222 dose. The receptor was derived from an adult who received the AZD1222 COVID-19 vaccine. The J gene is TRBJ2-7, the V gene TRBV6-5; 7 bases are a match to TRBD1. This CDR3 is CASRRQGYNEQYF. The CDR3 DNA sequence: TGTGCCAGCAGGAGACAGGGTTACAACGAGCAGTACTTC.